One and the same sample provided the 22 T cell receptor beta chains below, sequenced in a study of PD-1 blockade in classical Hodgkin lymphoma. The method was immunoSEQ multiplex PCR; TCRdb's version includes in-frame clones alone and lacks a portion of them. The sample contains about 41,000 clones, about 74% of which appear only once. Every patient relapsed after autologous stem cell transplantation, and brentuximab vedotin exposure varied. The specimen was peripheral blood mononuclear cells (PBMCs), collected at baseline. The receptor set was obtained from a human donor with classical Hodgkin lymphoma.

This chain connects TRBV6-5 to TRBJ1-1, with D possibly matching TRBD1 (6 bases). V was pared by 5 bases and J by 3 bases, with 13 bases between. The CDR3 has 14 amino acids. From germline, CDR1 is MNHEY and CDR2 SVGAGI. The CDR3 protein is CASSGTNGDTEAFF. CDR3 sequence (DNA): TGTGCCAGCAGTGGGACAAACGGAGACACTGAAGCTTTCTTT.

This clone came up once. The rearrangement joins TRBV7-9 to TRBJ2-5; D may correspond to TRBD1 or TRBD2 (6 bases each). V was trimmed by 4 bases and J by 9 bases, leaving 24 bases between them. From germline, CDR1 is SEHNR and CDR2 FQNEAQ (reference sequence). This CDR3 is 16 amino acids long. The CDR3 loop reads CASSSSYRDSPGAQYF. The CDR3 DNA follows: TGTGCCAGCAGCTCATCGTACCGGGACTCGCCAGGGGCCCAGTACTTC.

V and J are TRBV6-6 and TRBJ1-5; D may be TRBD1 (5 bases). Germline V gene sequence: CDR1 MNHNY, CDR2 SVGAGI (reference sequence). The CDR3 runs 15 residues. V lost 5 bases to trimming and J lost 4 bases, with 15 bases between them. Here the CDR3 DNA reads TGTGCCAGCAGTCCTCTCGTGGGGGGGAATCAGCCCCAGCATTTT. Protein: CASSPLVGGNQPQHF.

The chain combines TRBV5-6 with TRBJ2-2; D is ambiguous. The CDR3 is 14 amino acids. Germline V gene sequence: CDR1 SGHDT, CDR2 YYEEEE. Trimming took 0 bases from V and 1 from J, leaving 4 bases between them. The CDR3 here is CASSLERNTGELFF. CDR3 DNA: TGTGCCAGCAGCTTGGAACGGAACACCGGGGAGCTGTTTTTT.

This rearrangement joins TRBV7-2 to TRBJ2-5, with D possibly being TRBD2 (5 bases). Trimming left V 0 bases short and J 1 base short, with 9 bases between. This CDR3 region has 15 residues. Germline V gene data show CDR1 as SGHTA and CDR2 as FQGNSA. The CDR3 protein is CASSLARTLQETQYF. The CDR3 DNA reads TGTGCCAGCAGCTTAGCCCGGACTCTCCAAGAGACCCAGTACTTC. Full variable domain (outside the CDR3, taken from reference TRBV7-2 and TRBJ2-5): GAGVSQSPSNKVTEKGKDVELRCDPISGHTALYWYRQSLGQGLEFLIYFQGNSAPDKSGLPSDRFSAERTGGSVSTLTIQRTQQEDSAVYLCASSLARTLQETQYFGPGTRLLVL.

The rearrangement links TRBV7-2 to TRBJ2-7, with D unresolved. The V gene's germline CDR1 is SGHTA and CDR2 FQGNSA. This CDR3 is built from 15 residues. Trimming took 2 bases from V and 0 from J, leaving 11 bases between them. This CDR3 reads CASSLRTANSYEQYF. For the CDR3, the DNA is TGTGCCAGCAGCTTACGTACAGCGAACTCCTACGAGCAGTACTTC.

The chain carries TRBV7-2 and TRBJ1-1; D unresolved. The CDR3 sequence is 15 residues long. V lost 0 bases to trimming and J lost 1 base, with 9 bases between them. Germline V CDR1 and CDR2: SGHTA, FQGNSA. CDR3 protein: CASSLAGRPNTEAFF. The CDR3 region has the DNA TGTGCCAGCAGCTTAGCTGGCAGGCCGAACACTGAAGCTTTCTTT.

V usage is TRBV6-1 and J usage is TRBJ2-1, with a weak D call TRBD2 (6 bases). Per germline, CDR1 MNHNS and CDR2 SASEGT. The V end was cut by 2 bases, the J end by 1 base, with 12 bases between. CDR3 length: 16 amino acids. This CDR3 is CASSELYGGSYNEQFF. The CDR3 DNA follows: TGTGCCAGCAGTGAATTGTACGGAGGGTCCTACAATGAGCAGTTCTTC.

This chain connects TRBV19 to TRBJ2-7; D perhaps matches TRBD1 (5 bases). V lost 2 bases to trimming and J lost 0 bases, with 11 bases between them. Germline V gives CDR1 LNHDA, CDR2 SQIVND (reference sequence). The CDR3 has 15 amino acids. The CDR3 is CASSIRGFSSYEQYF. CDR3 in DNA: TGTGCCAGTAGTATAAGGGGCTTTTCCTCCTACGAGCAGTACTTC.

In DNA form, the CDR3 reads TGCAGCGTTCGCGGTCTGCGGGCCTCGAACACCGGGGAGCTGTTTTTT. This codes for CSVRGLRASNTGELFF. The chain recombines TRBV29-1 with TRBJ2-2; perhaps TRBD2 as D (5 bases). Germline CDR1 SQVTM, CDR2 ANQGSEA. The length of the CDR3 is 16 residues. Trimming shortened V by 5 bases and J by 0 bases, and 16 bases separated the two germline ends.

Here the CDR3 DNA reads TGTGCCAGCAGCACCACAGGGGTCCCCGGTAGAGAGACCCAGTACTTC. Residues: CASSTTGVPGRETQYF. V usage is TRBV9 and J usage is TRBJ2-5; 7 bases are shared with TRBD1. Per germline, CDR1 SGDLS and CDR2 YYNGEE. The CDR3 is 16 residues long. Trimming took 4 bases from V and 4 from J; bases not matched to a gene: 13.

This clone has just a few counts. The gene calls are TRBV19 and TRBJ2-3, with 7 bases identical to TRBD2. The CDR3 is 16 amino acids. Germline CDR1 is LNHDA and CDR2 is SQIVND (reference sequence). V shed 3 bases, J shed 2 bases, and the junction held 8 bases outside the gene matches. This CDR3 reads CASSMDGGGPTDTQYF. CDR3 DNA: TGTGCCAGTAGTATGGACGGGGGAGGGCCCACAGATACGCAGTATTTT.

V gene TRBV18 combines with J gene TRBJ1-2; perhaps TRBD1 as D (6 bases). Germline V gene lookup returns CDR1 KGHSH and CDR2 LQKENI. The CDR3 has 12 amino acids. The V gene lost 1 base and the J gene lost 6 bases, with 6 bases spanning the gap. The CDR3 DNA sequence: TGTGCCAGCTCACCACGGGGGCATGGCTACACCTTC. Translation gives CASSPRGHGYTF.

This rearrangement joins TRBV14 to TRBJ2-2; D is ambiguous. The germline V gene has CDR1 SGHDN and CDR2 FVKESK. This CDR3 is 14 amino acids long. With 1 base removed from V and 8 bases from J, the gap between germline ends came to 11 bases. This chain's CDR3 is CASSQVGLGGELFF. The CDR3, as DNA: TGTGCCAGCAGCCAAGTCGGCCTGGGAGGGGAGCTGTTTTTT.

CDR3 amino acids: CAWSRQGTEAFF. The CDR3 DNA reads as TGTGCCTGGAGTCGACAGGGCACTGAAGCTTTCTTT. The chain has TRBV30 and TRBJ1-1; 7 bases are a match to TRBD1. The germline CDR1 and CDR2 sequences are GTSNPN and SVGIG (reference sequence). V gave up 2 bases and J gave up 4 bases; unmatched junction bases: 1. The length of the CDR3 is 12 residues.

V gene TRBV5-8 combines with J gene TRBJ2-7; D is ambiguous. Trimming stripped 5 bases from V and 0 bases from J, with 15 bases between. Germline V CDR1 and CDR2: SGHTS, YDEGEE. The CDR3 is 15 residues long. The CDR3 nucleotides are TGTGCCAGCAGATCCCGACTGGGCGTCTCCTACGAGCAGTACTTC. Its protein is CASRSRLGVSYEQYF.

This chain links TRBV5-1 with TRBJ2-3, with D unclear. The germline V and J ends were trimmed by 1 base and 6 bases, with 9 bases remaining between them. Germline lookup yields CDR1 SGHRS and CDR2 YFSETQ. This CDR3 is built from 13 residues. The DNA for the CDR3 is TGCGCCAGCAGCTTGAGACCGACCGATACGCAGTATTTT. Protein: CASSLRPTDTQYF.

In this sample, this clone is large. This chain joins TRBV6-1 and TRBJ2-7, with 8 bases that match TRBD1. The J segment lost 6 bases and the V segment lost 2 bases, leaving 9 bases of the junction unmatched. Germline CDR1 and CDR2: MNHNS and SASEGT. The CDR3 length is 15 residues. Here the CDR3 reads CASSESRTGTGEQYF. For the CDR3, the DNA is TGTGCCAGCAGTGAATCGAGGACAGGGACGGGCGAGCAGTACTTC.

V is TRBV7-3 and J is TRBJ2-3; D unresolved. V gave up 4 bases and J gave up 7 bases, with 9 bases separating them. Germline V CDR1 and CDR2: SGHTA, FQGTGA. The CDR3 is 12 residues long. CDR3 protein: CASSSDPYTQYF. CDR3 DNA: TGTGCCAGCAGCTCCGACCCTTATACGCAGTATTTT.

This chain links TRBV7-2 with TRBJ2-6; D call uncertain. Germline values: CDR1 SGHTA, CDR2 FQGNSA. V was pared by 2 bases and J by 4 bases, with 18 bases between. The CDR3 is made up of 18 amino acids. CDR3 sequence (DNA): TGTGCCAGCAGCTTAAAGGGCGCCCGCTCGAAAGGGGCCAACGTCCTGACTTTC. Translation gives CASSLKGARSKGANVLTF.

V is TRBV6-5 and J is TRBJ2-5; tentative D call: TRBD1 (5 bases). Trimming took 6 bases from V and 6 from J, leaving 14 bases between them. CDR3 length: 13 amino acids. CDR1 is MNHEY and CDR2 is SVGAGI in the germline V gene. The CDR3 sequence is CASRPQGRQTQYF. CDR3 DNA sequence: TGTGCCAGCAGACCTCAGGGTCGGCAGACCCAGTACTTC.

The V and J genes are TRBV19 and TRBJ2-1; 10 bases map to TRBD1. Germline V CDR1 and CDR2: LNHDA, SQIVND (reference sequence). Trimming cost V 5 bases and J 8 bases; bases outside gene matches: 6. CDR3 length equals 14 residues. The CDR3: CASSPGQGSDEQFF. In DNA, the CDR3 is TGTGCCAGTAGTCCGGGACAGGGGAGCGATGAGCAGTTCTTC.